These 13 T cell receptor beta chains were all obtained from the same sample, sequenced in a study of monozygotic twins with cystic fibrosis. Data came from immunoSEQ multiplex PCR; TCRdb stores just in-frame clones and leaves some out. The repertoire holds 25,000 to 30,000 clones, with 75% to 95% as singletons. Material: blood. Every receptor here comes from a girl under 10 years old with cystic fibrosis.

This clone was picked up a small number of times. The chain couples TRBV5-1 to TRBJ1-6; 8 bases map to TRBD1. Germline V gives CDR1 SGHRS, CDR2 YFSETQ. Trimming took 4 bases from V and 5 from J; bases not matched to a gene: 2. The CDR3 length is 14 residues. CDR3 in amino acids: CASSPGQDNSPLHF. CDR3 in DNA: TGCGCCAGCAGCCCGGGACAGGATAATTCACCCCTCCACTTT.

The rearrangement uses TRBV27 and TRBJ1-2, with 8 bases identical to TRBD1. Looked up from germline, CDR1 is MNHEY and CDR2 is SMNVEV (reference sequence). This CDR3 contains 15 residues. Trimming at V came to 4 bases and at J to 3 bases, leaving 7 bases not matched to a gene. The CDR3 DNA follows: TGTGCCAGCAGTTCGTCGGGCAGGGGGCACTATGGCTACACCTTC. Protein product: CASSSSGRGHYGYTF.

The V call is TRBV6-5, the J call TRBJ1-2, with a weak D call TRBD1 (5 bases). Trimming stripped 6 bases from V and 4 bases from J, with 12 bases between. This CDR3 region has 13 residues. The germline V gene encodes CDR1 MNHEY and CDR2 SVGAGI. CDR3 protein: CASSPGTTYGYTF. CDR3 coding DNA: TGTGCCAGCAGCCCCGGGACTACCTATGGCTACACCTTC.

V is TRBV2 and J is TRBJ1-5; TRBD1 agrees at 9 bases. CDR3 length: 13 amino acids. The germline V gene has CDR1 SNHLY and CDR2 FYNNEI. V gave up 7 bases and J gave up 7 bases; unmatched junction bases: 5. CDR3 sequence (DNA): TGTGCCAGCAAGACAGGGGGGAGCCAGCCCCAGCATTTT. This sequence encodes CASKTGGSQPQHF.

The chain combines TRBV11-2 with TRBJ1-4; maybe TRBD1 (5 bases). The CDR3 has 18 residues. V was cut by 5 bases and J by 2 bases, with 21 bases left in between. Germline values: CDR1 SGHAT, CDR2 FQNNGV. The CDR3 nucleotides read TGTGCCAGCAGCCCGGGACCCCGGGGCAGGTCGACTAATGAAAAACTGTTTTTT. Translating gives CASSPGPRGRSTNEKLFF.

V is TRBV2 and J is TRBJ1-4, with D tentatively TRBD1 (5 bases). CDR1 and CDR2 (germline): SNHLY, FYNNEI. The CDR3 extends over 14 amino acids. The V and J ends lost 6 bases and 0 bases respectively, with 8 bases between them. The DNA for the CDR3 is TGTGCCAGCAGAATGACAGCAACTAATGAAAAACTGTTTTTT. This gives the protein CASRMTATNEKLFF.

V gene TRBV6-4 combines with J gene TRBJ2-3, with TRBD2 as a possible D gene (5 bases). Per the germline V gene, CDR1 is MRHNA and CDR2 is SNTAGT. Trimming took off 2 bases at V and 4 bases at J, with 10 bases between the two ends. The CDR3 is 14 amino acids. The CDR3 spells CASSDARESDTQYF. CDR3 coding DNA: TGTGCCAGCAGTGACGCTCGGGAATCAGATACGCAGTATTTT.

This rearrangement joins TRBV18 to TRBJ1-1; no definite D call. Between the trimmed V and J ends, which lost 3 bases and 4 bases, there was a span of 12 bases. Germline CDR1 reads KGHSH; CDR2 reads LQKENI. CDR3 size: 14 residues. The CDR3 DNA is TGTGCCAGCTCACCTGGGCAGCTGGGCACTGAAGCTTTCTTT. It specifies CASSPGQLGTEAFF.

The chain is built from TRBV29-1 and TRBJ1-2, with no clear D. V was pared by 8 bases and J by 3 bases, with 16 bases between. This CDR3 contains 13 residues. Germline V lookup: CDR1 SQVTM, CDR2 ANQGSEA. In nucleotides, the CDR3 is TGCAGCTCGGAAGCCATCACAGACTATGGCTACACCTTC. It translates to CSSEAITDYGYTF.

This chain uses TRBV6-5 with TRBJ2-3, with a tentative D call TRBD2 (6 bases). The V gene's germline CDR1 is MNHEY and CDR2 SVGAGI. The CDR3 loop spans 15 amino acids. Trimming removed 2 bases at V and 2 bases at J, with 11 bases between. CDR3 region: CASSYAGLPTDTQYF. The CDR3 nucleotides are TGTGCCAGCAGTTACGCGGGACTTCCCACAGATACGCAGTATTTT.

This rearrangement joins TRBV27 to TRBJ1-6; 9 positions agree with TRBD1. Germline V lookup: CDR1 MNHEY, CDR2 SMNVEV (reference sequence). The trim removed 5 bases at V and 9 bases at J, leaving 8 bases unmatched. The length of the CDR3 is 15 residues. As DNA, the CDR3 is TGTGCCAGCAGTCCGCTCCCGGGACAGGGTTCACCCCTCCACTTT. This gives the protein CASSPLPGQGSPLHF.

J is TRBJ1-1 and V is TRBV5-6; D is unresolved. The CDR3 sequence is 15 residues long. CDR1 is SGHDT and CDR2 is YYEEEE in the germline V gene. Trimming left V 4 bases short and J 1 base short, with 14 bases between. The CDR3 DNA reads TGTGCCAGCAGCGGACTCAGGTTCGGGAACACTGAAGCTTTCTTT. Protein sequence: CASSGLRFGNTEAFF.

This clone has a handful of counts. The V and J genes are TRBV7-9 and TRBJ1-2; no clear D. The CDR3 spans 10 residues. V was clipped by 7 bases and J by 6 bases, with 6 bases between them. Germline V gene lookup returns CDR1 SEHNR and CDR2 FQNEAQ (reference sequence). Here the CDR3 DNA reads TGTGCCAGCACTCGGGATGGCTACACCTTC. Amino acids: CASTRDGYTF.